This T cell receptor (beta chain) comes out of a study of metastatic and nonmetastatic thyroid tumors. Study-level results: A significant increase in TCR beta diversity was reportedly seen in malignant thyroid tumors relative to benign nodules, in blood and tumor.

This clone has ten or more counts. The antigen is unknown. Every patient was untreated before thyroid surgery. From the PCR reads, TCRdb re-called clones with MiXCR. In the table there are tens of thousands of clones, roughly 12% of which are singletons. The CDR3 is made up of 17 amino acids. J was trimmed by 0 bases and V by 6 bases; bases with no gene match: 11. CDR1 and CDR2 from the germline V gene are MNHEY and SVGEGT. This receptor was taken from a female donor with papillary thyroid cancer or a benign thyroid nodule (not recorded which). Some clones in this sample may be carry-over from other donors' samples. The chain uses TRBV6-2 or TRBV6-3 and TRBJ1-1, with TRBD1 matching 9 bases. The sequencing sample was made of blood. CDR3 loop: CASRIGTGRRMNTEAFF. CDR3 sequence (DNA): TGTGCCAGCAGGATCGGGACAGGGAGAAGGATGAACACTGAAGCTTTCTTT.